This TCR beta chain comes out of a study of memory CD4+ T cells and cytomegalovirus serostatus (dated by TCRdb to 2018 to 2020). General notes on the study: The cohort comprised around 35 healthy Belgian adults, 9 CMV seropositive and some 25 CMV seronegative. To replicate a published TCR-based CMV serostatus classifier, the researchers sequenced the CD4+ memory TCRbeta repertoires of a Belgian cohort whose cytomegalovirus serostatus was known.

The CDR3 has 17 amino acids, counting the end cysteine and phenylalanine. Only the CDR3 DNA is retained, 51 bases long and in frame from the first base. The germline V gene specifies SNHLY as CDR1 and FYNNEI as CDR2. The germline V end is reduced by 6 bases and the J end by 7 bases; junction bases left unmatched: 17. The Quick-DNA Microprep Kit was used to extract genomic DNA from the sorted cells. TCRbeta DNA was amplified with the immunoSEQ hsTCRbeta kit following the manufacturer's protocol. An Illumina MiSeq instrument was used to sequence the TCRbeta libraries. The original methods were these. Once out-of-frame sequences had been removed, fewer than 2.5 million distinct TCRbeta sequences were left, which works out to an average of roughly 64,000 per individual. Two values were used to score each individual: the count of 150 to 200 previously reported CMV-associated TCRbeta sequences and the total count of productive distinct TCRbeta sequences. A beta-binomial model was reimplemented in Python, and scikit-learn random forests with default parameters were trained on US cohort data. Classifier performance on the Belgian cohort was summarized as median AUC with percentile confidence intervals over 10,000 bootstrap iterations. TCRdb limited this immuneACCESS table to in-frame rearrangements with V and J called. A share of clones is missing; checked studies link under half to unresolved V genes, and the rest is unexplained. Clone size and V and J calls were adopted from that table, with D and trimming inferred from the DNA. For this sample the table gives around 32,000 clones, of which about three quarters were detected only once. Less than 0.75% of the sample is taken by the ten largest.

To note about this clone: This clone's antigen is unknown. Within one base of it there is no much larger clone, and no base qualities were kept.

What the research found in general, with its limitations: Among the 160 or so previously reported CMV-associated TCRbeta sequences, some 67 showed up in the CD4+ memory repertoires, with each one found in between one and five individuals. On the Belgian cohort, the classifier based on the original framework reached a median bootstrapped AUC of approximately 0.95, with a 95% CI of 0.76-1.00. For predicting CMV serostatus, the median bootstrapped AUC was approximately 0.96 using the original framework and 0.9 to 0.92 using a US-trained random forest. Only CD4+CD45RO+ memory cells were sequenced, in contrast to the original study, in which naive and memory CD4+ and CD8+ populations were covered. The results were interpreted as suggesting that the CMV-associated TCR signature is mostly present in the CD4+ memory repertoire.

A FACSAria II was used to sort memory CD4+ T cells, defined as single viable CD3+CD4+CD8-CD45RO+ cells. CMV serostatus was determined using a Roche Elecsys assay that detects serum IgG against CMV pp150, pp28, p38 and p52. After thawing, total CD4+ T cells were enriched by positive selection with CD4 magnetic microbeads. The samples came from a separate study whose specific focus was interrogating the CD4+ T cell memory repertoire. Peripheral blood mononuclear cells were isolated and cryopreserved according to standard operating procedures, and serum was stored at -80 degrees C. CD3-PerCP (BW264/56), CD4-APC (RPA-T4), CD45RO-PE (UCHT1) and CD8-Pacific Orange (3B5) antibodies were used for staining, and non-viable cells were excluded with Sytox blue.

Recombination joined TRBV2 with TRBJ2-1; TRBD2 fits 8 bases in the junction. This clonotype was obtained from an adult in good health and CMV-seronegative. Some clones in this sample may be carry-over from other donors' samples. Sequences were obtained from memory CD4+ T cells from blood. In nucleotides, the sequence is TGTGCCAGCAGCCAACCCCGAAGCGGGAGAATCTCGAATGAGCAGTTCTTC. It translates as CASSQPRSGRISNEQFF.